A single sample gave rise to the 31 T cell receptor beta chains below, sequenced in a study of shared clonotypes between healthy human individuals. Some clones are missing from TCRdb's copy, which holds only in-frame ones; the method was immunoSEQ multiplex PCR. The data show over a million clones, with roughly 96% seen just once and approximately 1% held by the top ten. Sequencing was done on a sample of naive CD4+ T cells sorted from blood. Specified subset: CD45RA+ positively selected. The receptors originated from a man aged 30 to 45 in good health.

Only one count was recorded for this clone. The genes are TRBV5-4 and TRBJ2-3, with 16 bases identical to TRBD2. J gave up 1 base and V 4 bases, and 9 bases lay outside the gene matches. CDR3 length: 19 amino acids. The germline V gene has CDR1 SGHNT and CDR2 YYREEE (reference sequence). The CDR3 DNA follows: TGTGCCAGCAGCAACCCGGGACTAGCGGGAGGGCTAGGCACAGATACGCAGTATTTT. This translates into CASSNPGLAGGLGTDTQYF. The complete variable domain, with remaining parts taken from reference TRBV5-4 and TRBJ2-3, reads ETGVTQSPTHLIKTRGQQVTLRCSSQSGHNTVSWYQQALGQGPQFIFQYYREEENGRGNFPPRFSGLQFPNYSSELNVNALELDDSALYLCASSNPGLAGGLGTDTQYFGPGTRLTVL.

The genes are TRBV7-9 and TRBJ2-2; no definite D call. This CDR3 is 15 amino acids long. The V end lost 7 bases, the J end lost 0 bases, and 12 bases lay between the germline ends. Per germline, CDR1 SEHNR and CDR2 FQNEAQ (reference sequence). CDR3 region: CASNPVGANTGELFF. In DNA, the CDR3 is TGTGCCAGCAACCCCGTAGGAGCGAACACCGGGGAGCTGTTTTTT.

The chain links TRBV15 to TRBJ1-2, with 7 bases that match TRBD1. J lost 8 bases, V lost 0 bases, and 18 bases had no gene match. The V gene's germline CDR1 is LNHNV and CDR2 YYDKDF (reference sequence). The CDR3 runs 18 residues. The DNA of the CDR3 is TGTGCCACCAGCAGAGATCGGGGGACAGAGGCCGTGAGGAGAGGCTACACCTTC. Protein product: CATSRDRGTEAVRRGYTF.

A word on this clone: Other DNA sequences within the sample encode an identical CDR3. The genes are TRBV2 and TRBJ1-2; 7 bases agree with TRBD1. This CDR3 contains 12 residues. V shed 6 bases, J shed 3 bases, and the junction held 1 base outside the gene matches. Germline CDR1 and CDR2: SNHLY and FYNNEI. The CDR3 sequence: CASRDRDYGYTF. The CDR3 region has the DNA TGTGCCAGCAGAGACAGGGACTATGGCTACACCTTC.

This clone was recorded only once. The CDR3 coding sequence is TGTGCCATCAGTGTGACTAGCTCCGGGGAGCTGTTTTTT. Its translation is CAISVTSSGELFF. The V and J genes are TRBV10-3 and TRBJ2-2; 7 nucleotides line up with TRBD2. The CDR3 runs to 13 residues. V shed 4 bases, J shed 6 bases, and the junction held 2 bases outside the gene matches. The germline CDR1 and CDR2 sequences are ENHRY and SYGVKD.

This sequence joins TRBV2 and TRBJ2-3; TRBD2 matches at 7 bases. V lost 3 bases and J lost 1; bases outside the gene matches: 19. The germline CDR1 and CDR2 sequences are SNHLY and FYNNEI. This CDR3 region has 20 residues. DNA for the CDR3: TGTGCCAGCAGTGAGGTCTCACTAGCGATCCTCAATAGCCGCACAGATACGCAGTATTTT. Encoded protein: CASSEVSLAILNSRTDTQYF.

The CDR3 reads CASTEGNTEAFF. CDR3 in DNA: TGTGCCAGCACTGAGGGGAACACTGAAGCTTTCTTT. The genes are TRBV28 and TRBJ1-1; D gene unclear. This CDR3 has 12 amino acids. Trimming removed 7 bases from V and 1 base from J, with 7 bases in between. The germline V gene has CDR1 MDHEN and CDR2 SYDVKM.

The chain links TRBV7-6 to TRBJ2-2; TRBD2 agrees at 7 bases. The CDR3 totals 16 residues. CDR1 is SGHVS and CDR2 is FNYEAQ in the germline V gene. V lost 5 bases to trimming and J lost 7 bases; unmatched junction nucleotides: 13. In nucleotides, the CDR3 is TGTGCCAGCAGCCCTGGTCCGGCGGGAGCGGGCGGGGAGCTGTTTTTT. Protein: CASSPGPAGAGGELFF.

The chain joins TRBV6-1 to TRBJ1-1, with D uncertain. Trimming took off 3 bases at V and 5 bases at J, with 7 bases between the two ends. Germline values: CDR1 MNHNS, CDR2 SASEGT. The CDR3 runs 12 residues. The CDR3 nucleotides are TGTGCCAGCAGTGATCGGGTGACTGAAGCTTTCTTT. Protein: CASSDRVTEAFF.

The chain recombines TRBV6-5 with TRBJ2-7; possible D gene TRBD1, 8 bases. Per germline, CDR1 MNHEY and CDR2 SVGAGI. The CDR3 sequence is 15 residues long. V lost 5 bases and J 6 bases, leaving 20 bases between the germline ends. The CDR3 sequence: CASSPRGQGGAEQYF. CDR3 bases: TGTGCCAGCAGTCCCCGTGGACAGGGAGGGGCCGAGCAGTACTTC.

This chain uses TRBV19 with TRBJ2-1; 10 bases are shared with TRBD2. V lost 4 bases, J lost 9 bases, and 12 bases stayed unmatched. CDR1 LNHDA and CDR2 SQIVND come from the germline V gene (reference sequence). CDR3 size: 16 residues. The CDR3 DNA is TGTGCCAGTAGTACCCCGCTAGCGGGAGCAATTGGTGAGCAGTTCTTC. It encodes CASSTPLAGAIGEQFF.

This clone appeared once. The chain carries TRBV11-1 and TRBJ2-3, with D possibly being TRBD1 or TRBD2 (6 bases each). Trimming shortened V by 0 bases and J by 0 bases, and 7 bases separated the two germline ends. Germline lookup yields CDR1 SGHAT and CDR2 FQDESV (reference sequence). This CDR3 is built from 15 residues. The CDR3 loop reads CASSLAGGSTDTQYF. The CDR3 DNA follows: TGTGCCAGCAGCTTAGCAGGGGGGAGCACAGATACGCAGTATTTT.

The chain employs TRBV5-6 and TRBJ1-2, with 7 nucleotides matching TRBD1. V shed 4 bases, J shed 5 bases, and the junction held 2 bases outside the gene matches. CDR1 and CDR2 (germline): SGHDT, YYEEEE. The length of the CDR3 is 12 residues. The CDR3 loop reads CASSTGQYGYTF. DNA for the CDR3: TGTGCCAGCAGCACGGGACAGTATGGCTACACCTTC.

The chain uses TRBV27 and TRBJ2-3; 11 nucleotides match TRBD2. The germline CDR1 and CDR2 sequences are MNHEY and SMNVEV (reference sequence). This CDR3 region has 16 residues. Germline trimming cut 6 bases from V and 5 bases from J; bases unmatched to any gene: 10. This CDR3 is CASSTIAGGPRDTQYF. The CDR3 DNA sequence: TGTGCCAGCAGCACTATAGCGGGAGGGCCCAGAGATACGCAGTATTTT.

The V and J genes are TRBV6-4 and TRBJ2-2; no definite D call. This CDR3 has 14 residues. Trimming cost V 5 bases and J 2 bases, with 9 bases left between them. The germline gives CDR1 MRHNA, CDR2 SNTAGT. As DNA, the CDR3 is TGTGCCAGCAGTCTTCAGATAAACACCGGGGAGCTGTTTTTT. Amino acids: CASSLQINTGELFF.

V usage is TRBV10-3 and J usage is TRBJ1-2, with D possibly being TRBD1 (5 bases). Germline V gene data show CDR1 as ENHRY and CDR2 as SYGVKD. The CDR3 consists of 16 residues. V was cut by 8 bases and J by 5 bases, with 24 bases left in between. CDR3 coding DNA: TGTGCCATCGGAGCCAGACAGTCCCAATTGGGATATGGCTACACCTTC. Translating it yields CAIGARQSQLGYGYTF.

The genes are TRBV10-3 and TRBJ1-2; 7 positions agree with TRBD1. Looked up from germline, CDR1 is ENHRY and CDR2 is SYGVKD. This CDR3 region has 13 residues. With 5 bases clipped from V and 8 bases from J, the junction kept 8 bases outside the gene matches. The CDR3, as DNA: TGTGCCATCAGTCCCCCAGGGGGTGTAGGCTACACCTTC. Translating it yields CAISPPGGVGYTF.

The chain is built from TRBV19 and TRBJ2-7; D may be TRBD1 (6 bases). The CDR3 has 15 residues. Germline CDR1 is LNHDA and CDR2 is SQIVND (reference sequence). V was clipped by 7 bases and J by 2 bases, with 18 bases between them. This chain's CDR3 is CASTEAGAGTYEQYF. CDR3 in DNA: TGTGCCAGTACCGAAGCAGGGGCAGGAACCTACGAGCAGTACTTC.

Concerning this clone: The sample holds other DNA sequences that translate to the same CDR3. The chain is built from TRBV5-1 and TRBJ2-7; no definite D call. Deletions cut 3 bases from V and 3 bases from J, with 4 bases between. The CDR3 runs to 11 residues. The germline gives CDR1 SGHRS, CDR2 YFSETQ. The CDR3 reads CASSSNYEQYF. The CDR3 DNA follows: TGCGCCAGCAGCTCCAACTACGAGCAGTACTTC.

V gene TRBV2 combines with J gene TRBJ1-5; D is possibly TRBD1 (5 bases). CDR1 and CDR2 (germline): SNHLY, FYNNEI. V lost 4 bases and J 4 bases, leaving 11 bases between the germline ends. The CDR3 has 14 amino acids. The CDR3 sequence: CASSVDRVNQPQHF. CDR3 bases: TGTGCCAGCAGTGTAGACAGAGTAAATCAGCCCCAGCATTTT.

The rearrangement links TRBV11-2 to TRBJ1-4; TRBD1 might be the D (5 bases). The V end lost 0 bases, the J end lost 4 bases, and 18 bases lay between the germline ends. The CDR3 sequence is 18 residues long. Per the germline V gene, CDR1 is SGHAT and CDR2 is FQNNGV. The CDR3, as DNA: TGTGCCAGCAGCTTAGATTTCCTCTTTGGGGCGGATAATGAAAAACTGTTTTTT. Its protein is CASSLDFLFGADNEKLFF.

This rearrangement joins TRBV4-1 to TRBJ2-1, with 11 bases fitting TRBD2. Germline V gives CDR1 MGHRA, CDR2 YSYEKL. This CDR3 is 19 amino acids long. Losses at the gene ends were 0 bases for V and 0 bases for J; bases not matched to a gene: 7. The CDR3 region is CASSQESGLAASSYNEQFF. CDR3 DNA: TGCGCCAGCAGCCAAGAATCGGGACTAGCGGCGAGCTCCTACAATGAGCAGTTCTTC.

The J gene is TRBJ1-5, the V gene TRBV7-9; D is unclear. Germline CDR1 SEHNR, CDR2 FQNEAQ (reference sequence). Trimming took off 1 base at V and 7 bases at J, with 8 bases between the two ends. This CDR3 spans 13 amino acids. As DNA, the CDR3 is TGTGCCAGCAGCTTAGGACAAAGACAGCCCCAGCATTTT. The encoded protein is CASSLGQRQPQHF.

The chain uses TRBV4-1 and TRBJ2-5; the match to TRBD1 covers 12 bases. V trimming: 2 bases; J trimming: 5 bases; junction bases outside the gene matches: 6. Germline V gene sequence: CDR1 MGHRA, CDR2 YSYEKL. The CDR3 runs 16 residues. Here the CDR3 DNA reads TGCGCCAGCAGCCAAACTGGGACAGGGGGCATGGAGACCCAGTACTTC. Protein: CASSQTGTGGMETQYF.

The chain combines TRBV4-1 with TRBJ1-4; no firm D call. The CDR3 extends over 15 amino acids. Germline CDR1 is MGHRA and CDR2 is YSYEKL. The V end was cut by 5 bases, the J end by 3 bases, with 13 bases between. CDR3 nucleotide sequence: TGCGCCAGCAGCTTGATCCGGGTGCCTAATGAAAAACTGTTTTTT. Amino acids: CASSLIRVPNEKLFF.

This clone was seen only once. The chain joins TRBV7-2 to TRBJ2-7, with 9 bases that match TRBD2. The CDR3 runs to 14 residues. Germline CDR1 and CDR2: SGHTA and FQGNSA. The ends lost 6 bases at V and 6 bases at J; junction bases unmatched: 9. The CDR3 DNA reads as TGTGCCAGCAGAAATAATAGAGCGGGAGGCGAGCAGTACTTC. It yields the protein CASRNNRAGGEQYF.

In its sample, this clone was seen once. The J gene is TRBJ1-2, the V gene TRBV11-1, with a possible D match to TRBD1 (5 bases). Germline CDR1 is SGHAT and CDR2 is FQDESV (reference sequence). This CDR3 has 13 amino acids. The V end was cut by 1 base, the J end by 3 bases, with 6 bases between. The DNA of the CDR3 is TGTGCCAGCAGCTTAGGAGGGGACTATGGCTACACCTTC. Translating gives CASSLGGDYGYTF.

The rearrangement joins TRBV11-2 to TRBJ2-7; 10 nucleotides agree with TRBD2. The trim removed 1 base at V and 2 bases at J, leaving 5 bases unmatched. This CDR3 is built from 16 residues. Germline V gives CDR1 SGHAT, CDR2 FQNNGV. CDR3 bases: TGTGCCAGCAGCTTAGTGGCTAGCGGGGGAGCCTACGAGCAGTACTTC. Translating it yields CASSLVASGGAYEQYF.

This clone appeared a single time. The gene calls are TRBV5-4 and TRBJ1-5; D is ambiguous. The V gene's germline CDR1 is SGHNT and CDR2 YYREEE (reference sequence). The CDR3 is 13 residues long. V was trimmed by 4 bases and J by 4 bases, leaving 9 bases between them. CDR3: CASSRDGNQPQHF. The CDR3 DNA reads as TGTGCCAGCAGCCGAGACGGGAATCAGCCCCAGCATTTT.

The V call is TRBV5-3, the J call TRBJ1-1; D not certain. TRBV5-3 is an ORF for which the function is uncertain. This CDR3 has 14 residues. Trimming removed 4 bases at V and 1 base at J, with 11 bases between. The CDR3 sequence: CARSPATQNTEAFF. For the CDR3, the DNA is TGTGCCAGAAGCCCAGCGACACAGAACACTGAAGCTTTCTTT.

This CDR3 reads CASSLGTGVGYGYTF. CDR3 bases: TGTGCCAGCAGCCTGGGGACAGGGGTAGGCTATGGCTACACCTTC. This chain links TRBV7-2 with TRBJ1-2; 10 bases are a match to TRBD1. The CDR3 has 15 residues. Germline values: CDR1 SGHTA, CDR2 FQGNSA. Germline trimming cut 5 bases from V and 4 bases from J; bases unmatched to any gene: 7.